This T cell receptor beta chain is from a study of T-cell reconstitution after alpha-beta-depleted transplantation in children. Germline lookup yields CDR1 ENHRY and CDR2 SYGVKD. This CDR3 has 20 residues. The V and J ends lost 2 bases and 4 bases respectively, with 27 bases between them. Notes on the study in general: T-cell counts and diversity at one year following transplant were attributed mainly to newly produced T cells. About two months after transplant, alpha-beta T cells reportedly came from several hundred expanded graft clones. Where some patients showed high TCRbeta diversity at day 60, it came from recipient T cells and thymic progenitors that had survived.

This clonotype was counted at least ten times. As yet, its antigen is unknown. Preparation of the TCRbeta library involved a method that used unique molecular identifiers. TCRdb re-derived calls from the PCR reads in MiXCR, one entry per CDR3 protein. The data contain about 350,000 distinct CDR3 sequences, roughly 16% of them singletons. The source was PBMCs, mostly from graft donor cells, collected 360 days after TCRalphabeta/CD19-depleted stem cell transplant. The receptor was isolated from a male patient between 2 and 15 years old who had a stem cell transplant for acute lymphoblastic leukemia, so the T cells may come from the graft donor. V is TRBV10-3 and J is TRBJ2-1, with a weak D call TRBD2 (6 bases). CDR3 residues: CAISEPLVVSNGRRYNEQFF. The DNA for the CDR3 is TGTGCCATCAGTGAGCCGCTGGTAGTATCAAACGGGAGAAGGTACAATGAGCAGTTCTTC.